Given below is one TCR beta chain in context. In the authors' workflow: Reference gene primer amplification gave estimated nucleated cell counts. Measured with immunoSEQ multiplex PCR; TCRdb has only the in-frame clones, and not every one. V and J calls and clone size follow that table, whereas D and trimming were derived from the DNA. The table shows a few hundred thousand clones, with 88% occurring only once. The data were taken from a study of blood T cell repertoires in COVID-19. As for the study in general: The United States, Italy and Spain provided the acute and convalescent COVID-19 samples. From T cells, B-cell-depleted T cells, or PBMCs came the material, which was cDNA or gDNA.

The length of the CDR3 is 15 residues. Germline trimming cut 4 bases from V and 8 bases from J; bases unmatched to any gene: 10. Germline CDR1 SGHRS, CDR2 YFSETQ. The sample comprised peripheral blood. The clonotype comes from a woman aged 40 to 50 who had recovered from COVID-19. The chain carries TRBV5-1 and TRBJ2-1; TRBD2 matches 9 bases. CDR3 protein: CASSPGVAGADEQFF. CDR3 DNA sequence: TGCGCCAGCAGCCCCGGGGTAGCGGGAGCGGATGAGCAGTTCTTC.